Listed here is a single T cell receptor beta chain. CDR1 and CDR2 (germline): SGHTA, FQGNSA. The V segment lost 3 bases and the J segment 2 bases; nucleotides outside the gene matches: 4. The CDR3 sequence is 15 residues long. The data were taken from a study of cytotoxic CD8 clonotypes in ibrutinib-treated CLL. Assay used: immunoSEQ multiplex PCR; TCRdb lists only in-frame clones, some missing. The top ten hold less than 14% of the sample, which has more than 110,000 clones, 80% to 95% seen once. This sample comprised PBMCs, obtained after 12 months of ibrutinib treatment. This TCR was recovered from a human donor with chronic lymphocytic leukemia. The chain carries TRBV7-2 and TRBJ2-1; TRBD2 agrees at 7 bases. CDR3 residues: CASSFGGGTYNEQFF. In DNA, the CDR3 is TGTGCCAGCAGCTTCGGGGGAGGGACCTACAATGAGCAGTTCTTC.